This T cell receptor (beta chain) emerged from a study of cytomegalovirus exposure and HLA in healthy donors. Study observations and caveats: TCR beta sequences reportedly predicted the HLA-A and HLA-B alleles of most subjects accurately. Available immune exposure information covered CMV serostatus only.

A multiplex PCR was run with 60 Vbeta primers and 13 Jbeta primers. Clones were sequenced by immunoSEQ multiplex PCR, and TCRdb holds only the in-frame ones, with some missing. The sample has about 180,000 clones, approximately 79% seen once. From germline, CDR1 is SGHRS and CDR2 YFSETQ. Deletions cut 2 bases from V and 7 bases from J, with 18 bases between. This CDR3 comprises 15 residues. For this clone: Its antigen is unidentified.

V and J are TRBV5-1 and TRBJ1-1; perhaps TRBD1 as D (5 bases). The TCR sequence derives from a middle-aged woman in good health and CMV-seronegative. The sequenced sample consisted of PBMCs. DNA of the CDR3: TGCGCCAGCAGCTTTTTGGGGCCCAGCGAAGGTGAAGCTTTCTTT. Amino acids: CASSFLGPSEGEAFF.